This T cell receptor (beta chain) stems from a study of cytomegalovirus exposure and HLA in healthy donors. Primers: 60 Vbeta forward and 13 Jbeta reverse. Profiled with immunoSEQ multiplex PCR; TCRdb holds only in-frame clones, not every one. The data contain around 120,000 clones, about 85% of them singletons. Notes on the study in general: There were under 200 TCR beta chains listed as cytomegalovirus-associated.

Per germline, CDR1 SGHKS and CDR2 YYEKEE (reference sequence). This CDR3 comprises 15 residues. V dropped 3 bases and J dropped 1 base, with 11 bases sitting between them. Comment on this clone: Its antigen is still unknown.

The rearrangement uses TRBV5-5 and TRBJ2-1; D may be TRBD1 (6 bases). The sequenced material came from PBMCs. This receptor was taken from a boy aged 5-17 years in good health and CMV-seronegative. CDR3 nucleotide sequence: TGTGCCAGCAGCTGGGGACAAGCATCCTACAATGAGCAGTTCTTC. As protein: CASSWGQASYNEQFF.